One sample yielded the 22 T cell receptor beta chains listed below, sequenced in a study of CD8+CD57+ T cells in acquired aplastic anemia. Genomic DNA served as template for TCR beta VDJ and CDR3 profiling. TCRdb independently ran MiXCR on the reads; one entry per CDR3 protein. The sample includes under 200,000 distinct CDR3 sequences, around 45% of them seen just once. Sequencing was carried out using sorted CD4+, CD8+, or CD8+CD57+ T cells (not recorded which) from PBMCs. Source of these receptors: a human donor in good health.

The V and J genes are TRBV6-5 and TRBJ2-5, with unresolved D. The CDR3 extends over 13 amino acids. CDR1 MNHEY and CDR2 SVGAGI come from the germline V gene. Trimming shortened V by 2 bases and J by 2 bases, and 6 bases separated the two germline ends. The CDR3 nucleotides are TGTGCCAGCAGTTACGGGCTGCAAGAGACCCAGTACTTC. Translating it yields CASSYGLQETQYF.

This clonotype has ten or more counts. V gene TRBV7-8 combines with J gene TRBJ2-1; 11 bases map to TRBD2. The ends lost 4 bases at V and 6 bases at J; junction bases unmatched: 5. Germline-derived CDR1 and CDR2 are SGHVS and FQNEAQ. There are 15 residues in the CDR3. CDR3 in amino acids: CASSSRLAGGNEQFF. In nucleotides, the CDR3 is TGTGCCAGCAGCTCCCGGCTAGCGGGGGGCAATGAGCAGTTCTTC.

This clonotype was detected ten times or more. The chain combines TRBV20-1 with TRBJ1-5; TRBD1 agrees at 7 bases. J lost 0 bases, V lost 5 bases, and 16 bases had no gene match. The V gene's germline CDR1 is DFQATT and CDR2 SNEGSKA (reference sequence). The CDR3 has 18 amino acids. CDR3 sequence reads: CSALGGTVRGSSNQPQHF. Here the CDR3 DNA reads TGCAGTGCTCTTGGCGGGACAGTAAGGGGTAGTAGCAATCAGCCCCAGCATTTT.

The V gene is TRBV10-3, the J gene TRBJ1-2, with 9 bases lining up with TRBD1. CDR1 is ENHRY and CDR2 is SYGVKD in the germline V gene. V shed 6 bases, J shed 2 bases, and the junction held 4 bases outside the gene matches. The CDR3 is made up of 14 amino acids. CDR3: CAIRRGTGNYGYTF. DNA for the CDR3: TGTGCCATCAGGAGAGGGACAGGGAACTATGGCTACACCTTC.

V and J are TRBV29-1 and TRBJ1-1; D might be TRBD1 (6 bases). Germline CDR1 and CDR2: SQVTM and ANQGSEA. The CDR3 extends over 14 amino acids. Trimming pared 5 bases from V and 5 bases from J, leaving 18 bases between. This CDR3 reads CSVPGTGWGTEAFF. The CDR3 DNA reads as TGCAGCGTTCCCGGTACAGGGTGGGGGACTGAAGCTTTCTTT.

This clonotype was observed a handful of times. CDR3 nucleotides: TGTGCCAGCAGTTCCCTTCGGGTGAGGTTCTCCTACGAGCAGTACTTC. It encodes CASSSLRVRFSYEQYF. This chain joins TRBV28 and TRBJ2-7; no firm D call. Trimming removed 4 bases at V and 0 bases at J, with 16 bases between. This CDR3 region has 16 residues. The V gene's germline CDR1 is MDHEN and CDR2 SYDVKM.

The chain combines TRBV19 with TRBJ2-2, with a tentative D call TRBD2 (5 bases). Germline-derived CDR1 and CDR2 are LNHDA and SQIVND (reference sequence). With 3 bases removed from V and 8 bases from J, the gap between germline ends came to 7 bases. The CDR3 has 12 residues. CDR3 sequence reads: CASSITSGELFF. The CDR3 bases are TGTGCCAGTAGTATCACTAGTGGGGAGCTGTTTTTT.

The chain has TRBV12-5 and TRBJ2-1; D unclear. There are 18 residues in the CDR3. Per germline, CDR1 LGHNT and CDR2 FRNRAP. V was cut by 0 bases and J by 4 bases, with 19 bases left in between. CDR3 amino acids: CASGLVIRSLRGYNEQFF. Written as DNA, the CDR3 is TGTGCTAGTGGTTTGGTAATCAGGTCCCTACGAGGATACAATGAGCAGTTCTTC.

This clonotype showed up many times. The chain recombines TRBV7-8 with TRBJ2-1, with D unclear. The CDR3 consists of 15 residues. Germline V gene sequence: CDR1 SGHVS, CDR2 FQNEAQ. V was cut by 6 bases and J by 9 bases, with 21 bases left in between. In DNA form, the CDR3 reads TGTGCCAGCAGGGAGACACGTCTCTATAGTGGTGAGCAGTTCTTC. This sequence encodes CASRETRLYSGEQFF.

The chain recombines TRBV15 with TRBJ2-3; D unresolved. V dropped 2 bases and J dropped 0 bases, with 6 bases sitting between them. Germline V gene data show CDR1 as LNHNV and CDR2 as YYDKDF (reference sequence). The CDR3 length is 14 residues. CDR3 protein: CATSRFASTDTQYF. In nucleotides, the CDR3 is TGTGCCACCAGCAGATTCGCTAGCACAGATACGCAGTATTTT.

This clonotype was detected ten times or more. The chain has TRBV7-3 and TRBJ1-1, with 7 bases lining up with TRBD1. CDR1 is SGHTA, CDR2 FQGTGA, per germline. The trim removed 5 bases at V and 6 bases at J, leaving 6 bases unmatched. The CDR3 contains 13 residues. CDR3 protein: CASSRAQGSEAFF. As DNA, the CDR3 is TGTGCCAGCAGCCGCGCACAGGGGTCTGAAGCTTTCTTT.

This clonotype was picked up many times. The chain employs TRBV6-6 and TRBJ1-1; TRBD1 is a possible D gene (6 bases). V lost 3 bases and J lost 8, with 13 bases in between. Germline assignment: CDR1 MNHNY and CDR2 SVGAGI (reference sequence). The CDR3 runs to 13 residues. The CDR3 spells CASSYLDSEEAFF. The CDR3 DNA reads TGTGCCAGCAGTTATTTGGACAGTGAAGAAGCTTTCTTT.

The rearrangement joins TRBV20-1 to TRBJ2-7; no clear D gene. Trimming cost V 6 bases and J 0 bases, with 12 bases left between them. This CDR3 is built from 13 residues. Germline V gene sequence: CDR1 DFQATT, CDR2 SNEGSKA (reference sequence). For the CDR3, the DNA is TGCAGTGCCCGGATCTTAAGCTCCTACGAGCAGTACTTC. It codes for CSARILSSYEQYF.

The chain couples TRBV20-1 to TRBJ2-5; TRBD2 agrees at 12 bases. The CDR3 has 17 amino acids. The germline gives CDR1 DFQATT, CDR2 SNEGSKA (reference sequence). Trimming cost V 2 bases and J 1 base; bases outside gene matches: 8. The CDR3 protein is CSARSPGLAGSQETQYF. CDR3 nucleotides: TGCAGTGCTAGATCCCCCGGACTAGCGGGGAGCCAAGAGACCCAGTACTTC.

The V call is TRBV20-1, the J call TRBJ2-5; 8 positions match TRBD1. Germline-derived CDR1 and CDR2 are DFQATT and SNEGSKA (reference sequence). The CDR3 spans 13 residues. J gave up 3 bases and V 6 bases, and 6 bases lay outside the gene matches. For the CDR3, the DNA is TGCAGTGCGGCAGGGGGCGAGGAAGAGACCCAGTACTTC. Its protein is CSAAGGEEETQYF.

In its sample, this clonotype was seen many times. This chain links TRBV6-1 with TRBJ1-6; 9 bases map to TRBD1. With V trimmed by 4 bases and J by 3 bases, 4 bases remained unmatched. The CDR3 totals 16 residues. Germline V gene sequence: CDR1 MNHNS, CDR2 SASEGT. For the CDR3, the DNA is TGTGCCAGCAGTGGGGACAGGGTCGACTATAATTCACCCCTCCACTTT. Protein sequence: CASSGDRVDYNSPLHF.

This clonotype appeared many times. The chain combines TRBV2 with TRBJ1-4; D is possibly TRBD1 (6 bases). CDR1 and CDR2 from the germline V gene are SNHLY and FYNNEI. The V end was cut by 4 bases, the J end by 7 bases, with 22 bases between. The CDR3 consists of 17 residues. CDR3 amino acids: CASSGRPGAFGGEKLFF. CDR3 sequence (DNA): TGTGCCAGCAGTGGGAGGCCAGGGGCCTTCGGCGGTGAAAAACTGTTTTTT.

V and J are TRBV10-3 and TRBJ1-1, with D possibly TRBD1 on 5 matching bases. V was trimmed by 2 bases and J by 0 bases, leaving 7 bases between them. There are 14 residues in the CDR3. CDR1 and CDR2 from the germline V gene are ENHRY and SYGVKD. CDR3: CAISEGGMNTEAFF. DNA of the CDR3: TGTGCCATCAGTGAGGGGGGGATGAACACTGAAGCTTTCTTT.

The chain uses TRBV18 and TRBJ1-1, with D maybe TRBD1 (6 bases). This CDR3 is built from 14 residues. Trimming cost V 5 bases and J 1 base, with 11 bases left between them. Germline V CDR1 and CDR2: KGHSH, LQKENI. The DNA of the CDR3 is TGTGCCAGCTCATTCGACAGGAAGAACACTGAAGCTTTCTTT. It yields the protein CASSFDRKNTEAFF. The full variable domain, completed using reference TRBV18 and TRBJ1-1, is NAGVMQNPRHLVRRRGQEARLRCSPMKGHSHVYWYRQLPEEGLKFMVYLQKENIIDESGMPKERFSAEFPKEGPSILRIQQVVRGDSAAYFCASSFDRKNTEAFFGQGTRLTVV.

This clonotype was detected ten times or more. The J gene is TRBJ2-1, the V gene TRBV6-1; D is undetermined. This CDR3 is built from 13 residues. The V gene lost 7 bases and the J gene lost 4 bases, with 11 bases spanning the gap. Germline V CDR1 and CDR2: MNHNS, SASEGT. CDR3 amino acids: CASKNVWYNEQFF. CDR3 DNA: TGTGCCAGCAAGAACGTGTGGTACAATGAGCAGTTCTTC.

V is TRBV24-1 and J is TRBJ2-1; D perhaps matches TRBD2 (5 bases). Trimming shortened V by 4 bases and J by 8 bases, and 11 bases separated the two germline ends. The CDR3 has 13 amino acids. Germline CDR1 reads KGHDR; CDR2 reads SFDVKD. CDR3: CATSDSTRHEQFF. The CDR3 DNA is TGTGCCACCAGTGACTCTACTAGGCATGAGCAGTTCTTC.

The rearrangement uses TRBV2 and TRBJ1-5, with D unresolved. V shed 6 bases and J shed 0 bases, with 9 bases lying between them. This CDR3 contains 14 residues. Germline CDR1 is SNHLY and CDR2 is FYNNEI. The DNA of the CDR3 is TGTGCCAGCAGCCTGGTTTATAGCAATCAGCCCCAGCATTTT. It specifies CASSLVYSNQPQHF. The full variable domain, in which reference TRBV2 and TRBJ1-5 provide the parts outside the CDR3, is EPEVTQTPSHQVTQMGQEVILRCVPISNHLYFYWYRQILGQKVEFLVSFYNNEISEKSEIFDDQFSVERPDGSNFTLKIRSTKLEDSAMYFCASSLVYSNQPQHFGDGTRLSIL.